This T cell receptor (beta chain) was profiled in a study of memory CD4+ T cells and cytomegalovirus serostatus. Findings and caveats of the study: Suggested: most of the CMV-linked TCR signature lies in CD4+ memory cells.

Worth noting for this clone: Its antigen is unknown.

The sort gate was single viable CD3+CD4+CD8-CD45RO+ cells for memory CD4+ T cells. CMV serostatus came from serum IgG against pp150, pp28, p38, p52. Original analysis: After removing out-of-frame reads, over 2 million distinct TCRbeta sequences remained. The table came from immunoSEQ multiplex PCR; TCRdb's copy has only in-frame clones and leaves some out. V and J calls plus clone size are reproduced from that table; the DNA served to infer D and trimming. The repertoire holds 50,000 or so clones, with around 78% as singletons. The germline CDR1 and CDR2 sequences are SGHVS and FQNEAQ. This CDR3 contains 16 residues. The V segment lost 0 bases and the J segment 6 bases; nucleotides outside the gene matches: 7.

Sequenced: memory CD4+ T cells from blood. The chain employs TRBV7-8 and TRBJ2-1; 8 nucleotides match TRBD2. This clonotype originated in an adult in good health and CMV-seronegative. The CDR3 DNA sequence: TGTGCCAGCAGCTTAGCGGGAGGCGGGGGGTTCAATGAGCAGTTCTTC. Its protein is CASSLAGGGGFNEQFF.